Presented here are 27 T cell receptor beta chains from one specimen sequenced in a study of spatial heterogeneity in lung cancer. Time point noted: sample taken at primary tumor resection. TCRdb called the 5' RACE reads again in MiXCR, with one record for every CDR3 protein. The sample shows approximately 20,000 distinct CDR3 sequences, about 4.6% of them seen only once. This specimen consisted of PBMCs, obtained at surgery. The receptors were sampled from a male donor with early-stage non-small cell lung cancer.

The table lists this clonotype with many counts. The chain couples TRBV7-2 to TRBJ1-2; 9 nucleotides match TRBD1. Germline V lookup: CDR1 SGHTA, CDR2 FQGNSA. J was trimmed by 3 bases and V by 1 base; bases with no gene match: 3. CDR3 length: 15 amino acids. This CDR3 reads CASSLDWTGDYGYTF. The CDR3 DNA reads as TGTGCCAGCAGCTTAGATTGGACAGGGGACTATGGCTACACCTTC.

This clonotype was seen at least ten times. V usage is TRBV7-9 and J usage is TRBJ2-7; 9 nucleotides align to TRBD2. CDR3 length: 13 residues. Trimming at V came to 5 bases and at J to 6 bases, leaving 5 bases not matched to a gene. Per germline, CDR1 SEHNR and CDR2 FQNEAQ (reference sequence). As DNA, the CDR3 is TGTGCCAGCAGCCTGGGGACTAGCTTCGAGCAGTACTTC. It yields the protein CASSLGTSFEQYF.

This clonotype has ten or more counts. The CDR3 bases are TGTGCCAGCGGACACCCGAACACTGAAGCTTTCTTT. It yields the protein CASGHPNTEAFF. The V call is TRBV7-3, the J call TRBJ1-1, with a weak D call TRBD1 (5 bases). Deletions cut 8 bases from V and 1 base from J, with 8 bases between. Germline CDR1 and CDR2: SGHTA and FQGTGA. The CDR3 sequence is 12 residues long. The full variable domain, in which reference TRBV7-3 and TRBJ1-1 provide the parts outside the CDR3, is GAGVSQTPSNKVTEKGKYVELRCDPISGHTALYWYRQSLGQGPEFLIYFQGTGAADDSGLPNDRFFAVRPEGSVSTLKIQRTERGDSAVYLCASGHPNTEAFFGQGTRLTVV.

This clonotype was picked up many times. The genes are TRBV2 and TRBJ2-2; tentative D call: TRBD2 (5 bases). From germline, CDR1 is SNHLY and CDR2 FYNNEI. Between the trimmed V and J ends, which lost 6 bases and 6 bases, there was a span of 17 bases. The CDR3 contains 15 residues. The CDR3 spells CASRMRSGLSGELFF. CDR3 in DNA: TGTGCCAGCAGGATGCGTTCGGGATTATCCGGGGAGCTGTTTTTT.

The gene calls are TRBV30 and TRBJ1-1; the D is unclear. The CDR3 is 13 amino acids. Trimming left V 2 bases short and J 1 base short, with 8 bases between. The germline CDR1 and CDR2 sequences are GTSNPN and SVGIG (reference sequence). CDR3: CAWSQESNTEAFF. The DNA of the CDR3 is TGTGCCTGGAGTCAAGAGTCGAACACTGAAGCTTTCTTT.

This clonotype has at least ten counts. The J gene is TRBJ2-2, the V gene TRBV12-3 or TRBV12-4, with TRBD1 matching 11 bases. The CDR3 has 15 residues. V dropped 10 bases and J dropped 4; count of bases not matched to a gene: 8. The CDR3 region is CATAPGQGGTGELFF. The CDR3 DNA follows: TGTGCCACCGCTCCGGGACAGGGGGGCACCGGGGAGCTGTTTTTT.

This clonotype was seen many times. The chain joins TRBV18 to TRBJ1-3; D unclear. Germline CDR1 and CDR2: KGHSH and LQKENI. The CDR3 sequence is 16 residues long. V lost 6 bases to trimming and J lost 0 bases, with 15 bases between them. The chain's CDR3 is CASSRSSPASGNTIYF. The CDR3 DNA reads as TGTGCCAGCTCCCGCTCGAGTCCCGCCTCTGGAAACACCATATATTTT.

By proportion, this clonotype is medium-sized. CDR3 coding DNA: TGCGCCAGCAGAGGGCTTTTGCTCCAAGAGACCCAGTACTTC. Protein product: CASRGLLLQETQYF. J is TRBJ2-5 and V is TRBV5-1; no clear D gene. Germline V gene lookup returns CDR1 SGHRS and CDR2 YFSETQ. The CDR3 sequence is 14 residues long. V lost 5 bases and J 1 base, leaving 12 bases between the germline ends.

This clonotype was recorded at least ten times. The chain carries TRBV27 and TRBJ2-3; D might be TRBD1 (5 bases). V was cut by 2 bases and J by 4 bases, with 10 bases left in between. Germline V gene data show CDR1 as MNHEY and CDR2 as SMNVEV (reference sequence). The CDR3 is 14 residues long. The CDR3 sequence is CASSLSRAPDTQYF. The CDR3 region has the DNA TGTGCCAGCAGTTTAAGCAGGGCCCCAGATACGCAGTATTTT.

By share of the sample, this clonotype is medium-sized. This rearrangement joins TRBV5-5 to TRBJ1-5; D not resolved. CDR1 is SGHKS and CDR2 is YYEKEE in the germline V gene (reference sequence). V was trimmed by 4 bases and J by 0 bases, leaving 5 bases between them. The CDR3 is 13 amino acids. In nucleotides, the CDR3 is TGTGCCAGCAGCCCCAATAGCAATCAGCCCCAGCATTTT. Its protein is CASSPNSNQPQHF.

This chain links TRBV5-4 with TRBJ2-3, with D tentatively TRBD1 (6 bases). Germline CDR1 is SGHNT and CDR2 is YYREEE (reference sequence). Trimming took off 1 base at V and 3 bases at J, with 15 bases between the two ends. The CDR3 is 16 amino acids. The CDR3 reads CASSLKLQGSTDTQYF. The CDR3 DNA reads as TGTGCCAGCAGCTTGAAGCTACAGGGTAGTACAGATACGCAGTATTTT.

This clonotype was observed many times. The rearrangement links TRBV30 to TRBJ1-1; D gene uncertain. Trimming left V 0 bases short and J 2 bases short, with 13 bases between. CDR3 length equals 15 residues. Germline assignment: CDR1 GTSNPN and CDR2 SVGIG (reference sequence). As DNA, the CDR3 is TGTGCCTGGAGTGTCGGAGCTGGCGTTAACACTGAAGCTTTCTTT. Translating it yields CAWSVGAGVNTEAFF.

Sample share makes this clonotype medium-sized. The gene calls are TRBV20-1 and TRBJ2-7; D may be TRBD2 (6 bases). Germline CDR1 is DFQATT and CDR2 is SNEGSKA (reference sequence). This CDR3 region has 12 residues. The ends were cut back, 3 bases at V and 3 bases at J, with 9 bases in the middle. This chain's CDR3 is CSASGSFYEQYF. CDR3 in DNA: TGCAGTGCTAGCGGGAGTTTCTACGAGCAGTACTTC.

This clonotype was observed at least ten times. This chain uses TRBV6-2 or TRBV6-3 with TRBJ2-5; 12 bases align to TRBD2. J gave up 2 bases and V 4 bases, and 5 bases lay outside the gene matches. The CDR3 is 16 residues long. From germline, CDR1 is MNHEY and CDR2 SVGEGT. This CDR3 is CASSLRTSGVQETQYF. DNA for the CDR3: TGTGCCAGCAGTTTAAGGACTAGCGGGGTACAAGAGACCCAGTACTTC.

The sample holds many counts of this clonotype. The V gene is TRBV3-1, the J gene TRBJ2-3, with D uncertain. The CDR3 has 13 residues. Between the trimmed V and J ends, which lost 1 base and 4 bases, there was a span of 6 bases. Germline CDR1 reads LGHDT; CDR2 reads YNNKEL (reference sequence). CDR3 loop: CASSQGIADTQYF. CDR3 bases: TGTGCCAGCAGCCAAGGCATCGCAGATACGCAGTATTTT.

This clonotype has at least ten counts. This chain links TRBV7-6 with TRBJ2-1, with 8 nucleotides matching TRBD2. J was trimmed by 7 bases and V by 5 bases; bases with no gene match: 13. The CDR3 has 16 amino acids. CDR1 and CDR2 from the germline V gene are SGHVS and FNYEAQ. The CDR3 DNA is TGTGCCAGCAGCGGAGAGGGACTAGGAGGGAAGAATGAGCAGTTCTTC. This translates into CASSGEGLGGKNEQFF.

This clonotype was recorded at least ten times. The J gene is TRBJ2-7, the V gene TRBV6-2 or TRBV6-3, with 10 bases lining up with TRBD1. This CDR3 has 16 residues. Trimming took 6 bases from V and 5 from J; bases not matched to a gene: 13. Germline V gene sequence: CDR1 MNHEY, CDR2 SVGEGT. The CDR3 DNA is TGTGCCAGCAGAGTACCCCGGGACAGGGGTTCAGACGAGCAGTACTTC. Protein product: CASRVPRDRGSDEQYF.

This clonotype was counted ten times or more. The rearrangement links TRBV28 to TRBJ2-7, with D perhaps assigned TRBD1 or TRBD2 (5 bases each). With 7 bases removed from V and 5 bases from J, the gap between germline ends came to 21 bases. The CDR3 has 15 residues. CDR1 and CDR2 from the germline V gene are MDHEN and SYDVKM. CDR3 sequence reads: CASNLPGPYDHEQYF. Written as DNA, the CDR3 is TGTGCCAGCAACCTACCGGGACCATACGACCACGAGCAGTACTTC.

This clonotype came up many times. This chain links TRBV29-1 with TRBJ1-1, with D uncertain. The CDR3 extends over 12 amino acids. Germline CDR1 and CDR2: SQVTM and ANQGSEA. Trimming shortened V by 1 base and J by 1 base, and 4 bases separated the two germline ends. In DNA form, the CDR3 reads TGCAGCGTTGAAGGCGGGAACACTGAAGCTTTCTTT. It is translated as CSVEGGNTEAFF.

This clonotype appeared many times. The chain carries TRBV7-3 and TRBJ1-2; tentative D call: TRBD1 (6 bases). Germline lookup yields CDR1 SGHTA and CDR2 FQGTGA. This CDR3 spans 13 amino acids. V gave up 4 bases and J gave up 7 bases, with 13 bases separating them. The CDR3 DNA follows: TGTGCCAGCAGCTCTACAGGGACGGTTGGCTACACCTTC. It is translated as CASSSTGTVGYTF.

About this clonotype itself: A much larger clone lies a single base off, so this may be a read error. The CDR3 reads CASSYLRGIQTNNEQFF. The CDR3 region has the DNA TGTGCCAGCAGTTACCTCCGGGGCATACAGACCAACAATGAGCAGTTCTTC. The chain is built from TRBV6-5 and TRBJ2-1, with D perhaps TRBD1 or TRBD2 (5 bases each). There are 17 residues in the CDR3. Germline V lookup: CDR1 MNHEY, CDR2 SVGAGI. V lost 2 bases, J lost 5 bases, and 19 bases lay in between.

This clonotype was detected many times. In nucleotides, the CDR3 is TGCGCCAGCACCTCTTTGCTGAGGTCACAGGGGACGCGCACTTCCTCATCTAGCACAGATACGCAGTATTTT. Its protein product is CASTSLLRSQGTRTSSSSTDTQYF. The V call is TRBV23-1, the J call TRBJ2-3; 7 bases match TRBD1. TRBV23-1 is given ORF status, its function remaining uncertain. CDR3 length: 24 residues. V dropped 7 bases and J dropped 0; count of bases not matched to a gene: 34.

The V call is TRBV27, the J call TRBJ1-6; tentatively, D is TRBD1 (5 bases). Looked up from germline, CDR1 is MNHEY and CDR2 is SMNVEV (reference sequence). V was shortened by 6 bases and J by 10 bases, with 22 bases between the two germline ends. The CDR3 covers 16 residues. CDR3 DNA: TGTGCCAGCAGGGACGCGAACGCAGGGCTAATATCACCCCTCCACTTT. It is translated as CASRDANAGLISPLHF.

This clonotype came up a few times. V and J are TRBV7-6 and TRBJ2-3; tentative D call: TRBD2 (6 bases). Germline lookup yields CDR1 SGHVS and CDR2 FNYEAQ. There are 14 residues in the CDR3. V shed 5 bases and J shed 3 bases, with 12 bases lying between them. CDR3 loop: CASSTRSGTDTQYF. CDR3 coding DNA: TGTGCCAGCAGCACACGGAGCGGGACAGATACGCAGTATTTT.

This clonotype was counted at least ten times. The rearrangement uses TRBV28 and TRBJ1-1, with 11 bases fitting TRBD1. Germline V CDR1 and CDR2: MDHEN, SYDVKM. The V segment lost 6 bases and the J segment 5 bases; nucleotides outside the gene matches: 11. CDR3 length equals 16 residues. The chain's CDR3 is CASSSLPGQGGTEAFF. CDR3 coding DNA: TGTGCCAGCAGCTCACTTCCGGGACAGGGGGGTACTGAAGCTTTCTTT.

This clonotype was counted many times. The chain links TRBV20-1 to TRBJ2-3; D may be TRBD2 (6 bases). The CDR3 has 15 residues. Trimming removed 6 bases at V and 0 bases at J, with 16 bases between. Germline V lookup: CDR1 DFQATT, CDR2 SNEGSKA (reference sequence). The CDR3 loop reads CSARASATSTDTQYF. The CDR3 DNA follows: TGCAGTGCCCGGGCTAGCGCAACTAGCACAGATACGCAGTATTTT.

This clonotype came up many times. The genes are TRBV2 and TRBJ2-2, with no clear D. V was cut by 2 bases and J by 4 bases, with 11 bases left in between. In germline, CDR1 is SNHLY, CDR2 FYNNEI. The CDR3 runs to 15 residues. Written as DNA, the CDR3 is TGTGCCAGCAGTGAAAGGGTGGGTCGCACCGGGGAGCTGTTTTTT. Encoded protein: CASSERVGRTGELFF.